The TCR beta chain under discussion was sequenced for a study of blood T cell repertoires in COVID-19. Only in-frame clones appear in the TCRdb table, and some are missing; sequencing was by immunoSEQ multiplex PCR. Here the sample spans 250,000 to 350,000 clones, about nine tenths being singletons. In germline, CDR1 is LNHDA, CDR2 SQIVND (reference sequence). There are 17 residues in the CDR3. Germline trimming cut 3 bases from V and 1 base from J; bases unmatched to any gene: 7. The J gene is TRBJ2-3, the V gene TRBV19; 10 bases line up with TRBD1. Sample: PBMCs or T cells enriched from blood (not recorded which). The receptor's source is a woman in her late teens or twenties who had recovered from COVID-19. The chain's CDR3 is CASSIFDRGRGTDTQYF. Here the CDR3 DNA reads TGTGCCAGTAGTATTTTCGACAGGGGGCGCGGCACAGATACGCAGTATTTT.